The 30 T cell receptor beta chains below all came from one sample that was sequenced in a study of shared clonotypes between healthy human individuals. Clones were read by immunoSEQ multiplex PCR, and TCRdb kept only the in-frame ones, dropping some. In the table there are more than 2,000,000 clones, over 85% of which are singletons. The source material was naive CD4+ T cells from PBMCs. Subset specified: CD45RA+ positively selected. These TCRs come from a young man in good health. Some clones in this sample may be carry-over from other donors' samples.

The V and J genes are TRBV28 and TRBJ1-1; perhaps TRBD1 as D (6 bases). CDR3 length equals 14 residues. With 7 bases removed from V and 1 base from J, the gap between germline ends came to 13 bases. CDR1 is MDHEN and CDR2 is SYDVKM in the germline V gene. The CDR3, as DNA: TGTGCCAGCACCTTATCACAGGGGAACACTGAAGCTTTCTTT. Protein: CASTLSQGNTEAFF. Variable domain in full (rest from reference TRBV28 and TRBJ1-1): DVKVTQSSRYLVKRTGEKVFLECVQDMDHENMFWYRQDPGLGLRLIYFSYDVKMKEKGDIPEGYSVSREKKERFSLILESASTNQTSMYLCASTLSQGNTEAFFGQGTRLTVV.

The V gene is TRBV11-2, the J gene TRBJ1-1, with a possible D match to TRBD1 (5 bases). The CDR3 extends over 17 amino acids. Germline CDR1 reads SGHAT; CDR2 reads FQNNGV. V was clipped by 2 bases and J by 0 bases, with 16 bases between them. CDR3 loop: CASSLLFGTEMNTEAFF. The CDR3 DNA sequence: TGTGCCAGCAGCTTATTATTTGGGACTGAAATGAACACTGAAGCTTTCTTT.

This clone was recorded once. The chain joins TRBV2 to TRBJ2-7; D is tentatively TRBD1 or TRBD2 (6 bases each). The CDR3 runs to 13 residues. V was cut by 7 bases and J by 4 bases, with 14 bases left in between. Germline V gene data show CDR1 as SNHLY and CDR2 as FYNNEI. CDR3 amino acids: CASIRGVGYEQYF. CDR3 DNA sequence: TGTGCCAGCATAAGGGGGGTGGGATACGAGCAGTACTTC.

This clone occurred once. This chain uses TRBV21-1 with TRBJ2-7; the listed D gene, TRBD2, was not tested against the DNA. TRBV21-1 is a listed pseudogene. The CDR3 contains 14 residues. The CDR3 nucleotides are TGTGCCAGCACCAAAGAGACTAGCGGGAGGGTCTTCCCGTTC. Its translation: CASTKETSGRVFPF.

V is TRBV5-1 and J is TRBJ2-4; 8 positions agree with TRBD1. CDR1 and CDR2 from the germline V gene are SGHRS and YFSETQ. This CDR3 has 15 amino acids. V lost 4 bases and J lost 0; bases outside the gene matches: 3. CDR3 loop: CASSRGQGAKNIQYF. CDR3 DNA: TGCGCCAGCAGCCGCGGACAGGGAGCCAAAAACATTCAGTACTTC.

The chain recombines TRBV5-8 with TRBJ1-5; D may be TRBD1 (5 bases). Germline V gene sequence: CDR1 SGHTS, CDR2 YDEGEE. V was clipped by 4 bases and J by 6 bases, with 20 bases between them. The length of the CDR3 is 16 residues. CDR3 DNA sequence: TGTGCCAGCAGCCCCTTGGATCGGGGGAAGTCTCAGCCCCAGCATTTT. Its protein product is CASSPLDRGKSQPQHF.

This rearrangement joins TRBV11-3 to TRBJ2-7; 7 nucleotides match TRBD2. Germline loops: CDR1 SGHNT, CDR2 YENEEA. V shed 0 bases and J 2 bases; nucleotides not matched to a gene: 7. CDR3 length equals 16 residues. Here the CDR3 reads CASSLERVAGPYEQYF. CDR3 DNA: TGTGCCAGCAGCTTAGAAAGGGTAGCGGGTCCCTACGAGCAGTACTTC.

This CDR3 reads CASSPSWSGGWEKLFF. The DNA of the CDR3 is TGTGCCAGCAGCCCTTCGTGGTCCGGGGGATGGGAAAAACTGTTTTTT. This chain connects TRBV28 to TRBJ1-4; D is possibly TRBD1 (5 bases). Trimming pared 6 bases from V and 8 bases from J, leaving 22 bases between. The CDR3 spans 16 residues. CDR1 is MDHEN and CDR2 is SYDVKM in the germline V gene.

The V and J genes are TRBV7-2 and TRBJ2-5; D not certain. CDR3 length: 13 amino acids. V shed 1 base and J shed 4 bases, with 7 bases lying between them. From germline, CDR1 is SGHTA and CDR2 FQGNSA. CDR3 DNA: TGTGCCAGCAGCTTAGTTCATGGAGAGACCCAGTACTTC. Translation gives CASSLVHGETQYF.

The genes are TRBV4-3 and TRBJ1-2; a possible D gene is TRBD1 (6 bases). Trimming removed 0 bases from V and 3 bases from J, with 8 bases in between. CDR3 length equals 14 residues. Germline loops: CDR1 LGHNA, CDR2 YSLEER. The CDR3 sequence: CASSQDRGYYGYTF. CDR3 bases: TGCGCCAGCAGCCAAGACAGGGGCTACTATGGCTACACCTTC.

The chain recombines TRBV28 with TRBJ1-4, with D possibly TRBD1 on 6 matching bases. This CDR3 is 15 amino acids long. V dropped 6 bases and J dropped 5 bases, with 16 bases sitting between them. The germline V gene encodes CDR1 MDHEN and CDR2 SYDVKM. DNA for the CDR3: TGTGCCAGCAGCGCCCGTGGACAGCCGAATGAAAAACTGTTTTTT. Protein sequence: CASSARGQPNEKLFF.

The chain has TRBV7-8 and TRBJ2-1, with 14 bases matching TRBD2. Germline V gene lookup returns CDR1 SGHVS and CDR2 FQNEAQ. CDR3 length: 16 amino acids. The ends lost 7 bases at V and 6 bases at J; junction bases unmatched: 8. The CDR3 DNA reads TGTGCCAGCACATTGATGGGACTAGCGGGAGTCAATGAGCAGTTCTTC. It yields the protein CASTLMGLAGVNEQFF.

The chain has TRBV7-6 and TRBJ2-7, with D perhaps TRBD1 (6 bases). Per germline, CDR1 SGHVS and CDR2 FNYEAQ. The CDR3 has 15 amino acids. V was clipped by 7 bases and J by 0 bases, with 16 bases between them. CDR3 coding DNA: TGTGCCAGCAAAGGGGGAGAAGATTCCTCCTACGAGCAGTACTTC. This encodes CASKGGEDSSYEQYF.

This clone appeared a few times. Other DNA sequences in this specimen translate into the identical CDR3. The DNA for the CDR3 is TGTGCCAGCAGTCCACGGTCTGTGAACACTGAAGCTTTCTTT. Translated: CASSPRSVNTEAFF. The chain couples TRBV27 to TRBJ1-1; no definite D call. The CDR3 runs to 14 residues. Trimming took 5 bases from V and 0 from J, leaving 10 bases between them. The germline V gene encodes CDR1 MNHEY and CDR2 SMNVEV (reference sequence).

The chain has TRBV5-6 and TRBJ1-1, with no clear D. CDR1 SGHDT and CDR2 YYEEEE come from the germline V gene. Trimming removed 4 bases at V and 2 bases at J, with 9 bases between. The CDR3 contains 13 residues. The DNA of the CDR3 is TGTGCCAGCAGCCGACGTAGAAACACTGAAGCTTTCTTT. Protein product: CASSRRRNTEAFF. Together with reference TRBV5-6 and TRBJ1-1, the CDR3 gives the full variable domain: DAGVTQSPTHLIKTRGQQVTLRCSPKSGHDTVSWYQQALGQGPQFIFQYYEEEERQRGNFPDRFSGHQFPNYSSELNVNALLLGDSALYLCASSRRRNTEAFFGQGTRLTVV.

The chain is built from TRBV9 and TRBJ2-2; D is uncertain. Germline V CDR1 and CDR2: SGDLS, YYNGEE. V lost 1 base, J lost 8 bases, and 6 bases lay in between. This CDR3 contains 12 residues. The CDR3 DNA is TGTGCCAGCAGCGTACTTTGGGGGGAGCTGTTTTTT. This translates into CASSVLWGELFF.

The CDR3 DNA is TGTGCCACCAGAGTGACTAGCGGGACCTACGAGCAGTACTTC. Residues: CATRVTSGTYEQYF. The genes are TRBV15 and TRBJ2-7, with TRBD2 matching 11 bases. CDR3 length: 14 residues. Trimming cost V 6 bases and J 2 bases; bases outside gene matches: 3. Germline CDR1 is LNHNV and CDR2 is YYDKDF (reference sequence).

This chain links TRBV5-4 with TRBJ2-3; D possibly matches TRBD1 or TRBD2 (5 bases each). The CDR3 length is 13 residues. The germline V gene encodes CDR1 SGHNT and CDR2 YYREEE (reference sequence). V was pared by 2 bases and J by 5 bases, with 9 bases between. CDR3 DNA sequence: TGTGCCAGCAGCTTCGGGACCCAAGATACGCAGTATTTT. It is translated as CASSFGTQDTQYF. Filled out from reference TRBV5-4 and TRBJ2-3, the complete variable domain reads ETGVTQSPTHLIKTRGQQVTLRCSSQSGHNTVSWYQQALGQGPQFIFQYYREEENGRGNFPPRFSGLQFPNYSSELNVNALELDDSALYLCASSFGTQDTQYFGPGTRLTVL.

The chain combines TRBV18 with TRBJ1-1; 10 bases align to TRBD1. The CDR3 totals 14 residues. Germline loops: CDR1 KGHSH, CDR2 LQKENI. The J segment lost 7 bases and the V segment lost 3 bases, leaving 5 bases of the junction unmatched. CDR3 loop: CASSPDRGQSEAFF. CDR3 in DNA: TGTGCCAGCTCACCCGACAGGGGGCAAAGTGAAGCTTTCTTT.

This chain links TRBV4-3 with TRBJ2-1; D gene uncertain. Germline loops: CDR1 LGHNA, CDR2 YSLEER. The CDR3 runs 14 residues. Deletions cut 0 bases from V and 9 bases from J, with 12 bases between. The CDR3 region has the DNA TGCGCCAGCAGCCAAGATATGGGCTTAGGTGAGCAGTTCTTC. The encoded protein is CASSQDMGLGEQFF.

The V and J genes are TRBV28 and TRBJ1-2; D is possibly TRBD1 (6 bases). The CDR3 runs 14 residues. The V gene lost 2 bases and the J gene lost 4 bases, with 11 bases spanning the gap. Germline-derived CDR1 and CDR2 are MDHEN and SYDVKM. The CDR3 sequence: CASSLEQGIYGYTF. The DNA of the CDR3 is TGTGCCAGCAGTTTAGAACAGGGCATCTATGGCTACACCTTC.

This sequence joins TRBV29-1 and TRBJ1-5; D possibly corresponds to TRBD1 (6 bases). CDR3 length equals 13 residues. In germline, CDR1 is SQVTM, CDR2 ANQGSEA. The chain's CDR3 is CSAKQGFDQPQHF. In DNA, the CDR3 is TGCAGTGCGAAACAGGGATTCGATCAGCCCCAGCATTTT.

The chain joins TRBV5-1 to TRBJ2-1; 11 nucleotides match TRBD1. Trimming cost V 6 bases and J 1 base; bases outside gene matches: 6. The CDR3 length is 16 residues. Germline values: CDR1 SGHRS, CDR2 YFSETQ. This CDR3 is CASKQGQGASYNEQFF. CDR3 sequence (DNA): TGCGCCAGCAAACAAGGACAGGGGGCTTCCTACAATGAGCAGTTCTTC.

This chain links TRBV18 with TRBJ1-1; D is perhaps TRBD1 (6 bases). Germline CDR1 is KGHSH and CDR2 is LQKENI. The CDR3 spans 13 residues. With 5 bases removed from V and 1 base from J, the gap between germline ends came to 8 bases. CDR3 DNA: TGTGCCAGCTCAGAACAGGGGAACACTGAAGCTTTCTTT. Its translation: CASSEQGNTEAFF.

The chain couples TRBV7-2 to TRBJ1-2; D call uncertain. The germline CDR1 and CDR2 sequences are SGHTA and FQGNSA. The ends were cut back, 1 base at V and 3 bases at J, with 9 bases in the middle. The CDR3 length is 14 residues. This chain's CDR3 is CASSLGVHDYGYTF. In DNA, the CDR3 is TGTGCCAGCAGCTTAGGGGTTCACGACTATGGCTACACCTTC.

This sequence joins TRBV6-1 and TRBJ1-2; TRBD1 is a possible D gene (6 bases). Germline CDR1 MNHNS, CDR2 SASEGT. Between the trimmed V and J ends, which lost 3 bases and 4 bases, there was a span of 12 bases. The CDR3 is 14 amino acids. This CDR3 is CASSDQQGSYGYTF. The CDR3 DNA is TGTGCCAGCAGTGATCAACAGGGTTCCTATGGCTACACCTTC.

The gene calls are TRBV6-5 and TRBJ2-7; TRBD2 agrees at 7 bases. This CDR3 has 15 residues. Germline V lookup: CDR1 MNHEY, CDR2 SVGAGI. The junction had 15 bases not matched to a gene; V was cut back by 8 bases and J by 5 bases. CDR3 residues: CASLGGRGSKNEQYF. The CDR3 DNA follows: TGTGCCAGCCTCGGGGGGAGAGGTTCTAAAAACGAGCAGTACTTC.

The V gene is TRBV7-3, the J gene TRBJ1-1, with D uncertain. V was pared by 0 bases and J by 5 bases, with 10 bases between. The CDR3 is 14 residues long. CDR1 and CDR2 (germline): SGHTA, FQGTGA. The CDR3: CASSLTNEFTEAFF. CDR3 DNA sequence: TGTGCCAGCAGCTTAACGAATGAATTTACTGAAGCTTTCTTT.

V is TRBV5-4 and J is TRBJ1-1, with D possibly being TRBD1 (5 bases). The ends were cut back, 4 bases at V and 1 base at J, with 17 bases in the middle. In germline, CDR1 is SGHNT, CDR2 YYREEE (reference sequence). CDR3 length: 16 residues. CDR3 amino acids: CASSPIVRGGNTEAFF. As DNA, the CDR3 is TGTGCCAGCAGCCCGATAGTTCGGGGCGGGAACACTGAAGCTTTCTTT.

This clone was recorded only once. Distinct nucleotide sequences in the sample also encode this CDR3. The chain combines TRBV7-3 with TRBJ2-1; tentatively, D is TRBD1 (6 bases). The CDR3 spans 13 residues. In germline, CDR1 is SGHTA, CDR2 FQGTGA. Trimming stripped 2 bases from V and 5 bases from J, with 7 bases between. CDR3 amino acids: CASSLGQNNEQFF. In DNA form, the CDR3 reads TGTGCCAGCAGCTTAGGACAGAACAATGAGCAGTTCTTC. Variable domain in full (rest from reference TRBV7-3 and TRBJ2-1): GAGVSQTPSNKVTEKGKYVELRCDPISGHTALYWYRQSLGQGPEFLIYFQGTGAADDSGLPNDRFFAVRPEGSVSTLKIQRTERGDSAVYLCASSLGQNNEQFFGPGTRLTVL.